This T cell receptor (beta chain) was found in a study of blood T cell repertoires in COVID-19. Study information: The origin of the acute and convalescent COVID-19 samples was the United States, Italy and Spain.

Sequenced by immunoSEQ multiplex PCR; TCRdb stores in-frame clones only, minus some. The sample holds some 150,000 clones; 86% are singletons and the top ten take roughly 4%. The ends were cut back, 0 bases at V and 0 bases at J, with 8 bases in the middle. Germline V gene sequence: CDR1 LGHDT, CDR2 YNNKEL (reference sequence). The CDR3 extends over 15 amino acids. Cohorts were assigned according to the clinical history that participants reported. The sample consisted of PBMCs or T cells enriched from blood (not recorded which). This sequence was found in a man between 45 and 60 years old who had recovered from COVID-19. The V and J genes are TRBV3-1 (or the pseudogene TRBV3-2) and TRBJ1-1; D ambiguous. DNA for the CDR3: TGTGCCAGCAGCCAAGAAGCCCTACTGAACACTGAAGCTTTCTTT. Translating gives CASSQEALLNTEAFF.